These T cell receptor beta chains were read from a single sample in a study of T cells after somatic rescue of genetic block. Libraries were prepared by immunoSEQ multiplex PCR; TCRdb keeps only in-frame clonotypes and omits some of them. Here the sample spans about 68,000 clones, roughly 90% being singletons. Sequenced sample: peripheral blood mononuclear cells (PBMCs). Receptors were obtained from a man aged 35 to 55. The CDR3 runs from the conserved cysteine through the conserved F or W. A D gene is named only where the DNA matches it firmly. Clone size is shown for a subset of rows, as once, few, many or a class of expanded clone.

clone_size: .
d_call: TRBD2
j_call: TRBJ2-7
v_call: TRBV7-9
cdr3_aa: CASSISTTSGAARYEQYF
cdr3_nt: TGTGCCAGCAGCATTTCGACGACTAGCGGAGCTGCAAGGTACGAGCAGTACTTC

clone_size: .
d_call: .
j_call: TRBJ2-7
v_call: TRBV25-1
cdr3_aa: CASSDHRRAGSNEQYF
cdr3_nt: TGTGCCAGCAGTGACCACCGGAGGGCAGGTAGTAACGAGCAGTACTTC

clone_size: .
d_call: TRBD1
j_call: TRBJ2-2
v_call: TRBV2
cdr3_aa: CARAGGTGELFF
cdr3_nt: TGTGCCCGGGCAGGGGGAACCGGGGAGCTGTTTTTT

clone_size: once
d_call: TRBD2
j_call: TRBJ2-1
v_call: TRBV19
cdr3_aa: CASLTAGGPYNEQFF
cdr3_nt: TGTGCCAGCCTAACGGCGGGGGGACCGTACAATGAGCAGTTCTTC

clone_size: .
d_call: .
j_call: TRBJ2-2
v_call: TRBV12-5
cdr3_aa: CASGLGQTQISTGELFF
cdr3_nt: TGTGCTAGTGGTTTGGGGCAGACACAGATATCCACCGGGGAGCTGTTTTTT

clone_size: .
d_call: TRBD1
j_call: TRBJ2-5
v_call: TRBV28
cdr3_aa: CASSSAGGKEVRTQYF
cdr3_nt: TGTGCCAGCAGTTCCGCAGGGGGCAAGGAAGTGCGGACCCAGTACTTC

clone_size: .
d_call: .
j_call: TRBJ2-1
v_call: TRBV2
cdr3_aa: CASSVPSDTSSYNEQFF
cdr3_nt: TGTGCCAGCAGTGTCCCCTCTGACACCAGCTCCTACAATGAGCAGTTCTTC

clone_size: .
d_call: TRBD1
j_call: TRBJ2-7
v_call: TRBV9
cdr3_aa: CASSPRPGGPYEQYF
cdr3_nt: TGTGCCAGCAGCCCACGCCCAGGGGGCCCCTACGAGCAGTACTTC

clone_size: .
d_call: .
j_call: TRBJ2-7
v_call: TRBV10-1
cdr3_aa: CASSRDTEVQNEQYF
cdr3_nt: TGCGCCAGCAGCCGTGATACGGAGGTTCAGAACGAGCAGTACTTC

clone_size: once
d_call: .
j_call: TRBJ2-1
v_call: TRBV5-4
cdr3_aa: CASSLSASSYNEQFF
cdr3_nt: TGTGCCAGCAGCTTGAGTGCGAGCTCCTACAATGAGCAGTTCTTC

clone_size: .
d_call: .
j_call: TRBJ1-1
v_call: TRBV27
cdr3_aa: CASQAGPTEAFF
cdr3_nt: TGTGCCAGCCAGGCAGGGCCCACTGAAGCTTTCTTT

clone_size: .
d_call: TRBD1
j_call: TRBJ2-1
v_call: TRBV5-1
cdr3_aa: CASSPRIDRGRNNEQFF
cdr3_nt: TGCGCCAGCAGCCCGCGCATTGACAGGGGGAGAAACAATGAGCAGTTCTTC

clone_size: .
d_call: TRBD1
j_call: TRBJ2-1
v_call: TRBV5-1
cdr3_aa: CASKGQGWNEQFF
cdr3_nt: TGCGCCAGCAAGGGACAGGGTTGGAATGAGCAGTTCTTC

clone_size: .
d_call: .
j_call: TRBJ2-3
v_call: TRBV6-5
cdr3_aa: CASSYSDQTDTQYF
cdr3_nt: TGTGCCAGCAGTTACTCGGACCAGACAGATACGCAGTATTTT

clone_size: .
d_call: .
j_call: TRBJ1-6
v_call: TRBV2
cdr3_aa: CASGKDRTFNSPLHF
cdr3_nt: TGTGCCAGCGGTAAAGACAGGACCTTTAATTCACCCCTCCACTTT

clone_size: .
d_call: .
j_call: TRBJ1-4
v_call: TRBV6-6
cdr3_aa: CASSPPGVEQHEKLFF
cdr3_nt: TGTGCCAGCAGTCCCCCCGGGGTAGAACAGCATGAAAAACTGTTTTTT

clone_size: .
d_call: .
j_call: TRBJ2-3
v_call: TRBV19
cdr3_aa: CASSIDKFLSTDTQYF
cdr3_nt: TGTGCCAGTAGTATAGACAAGTTCTTGAGCACAGATACGCAGTATTTT

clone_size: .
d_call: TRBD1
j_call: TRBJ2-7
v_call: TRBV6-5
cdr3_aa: CASSNDRGPYEQYF
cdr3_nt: TGTGCCAGCAGTAACGACAGGGGGCCTTACGAGCAGTACTTC

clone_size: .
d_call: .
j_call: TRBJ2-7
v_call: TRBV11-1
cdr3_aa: CASSSQSRGTYEQYF
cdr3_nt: TGTGCCAGCAGCTCCCAGTCCCGCGGGACCTACGAGCAGTACTTC

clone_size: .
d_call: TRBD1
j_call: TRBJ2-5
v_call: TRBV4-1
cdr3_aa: CASSQEGQRETQYF
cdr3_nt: TGCGCCAGCAGCCAAGAGGGACAGCGAGAGACCCAGTACTTC

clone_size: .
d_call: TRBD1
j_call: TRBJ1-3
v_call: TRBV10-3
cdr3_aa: CAISAGTGSGNTIYF
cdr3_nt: TGTGCCATCAGCGCCGGGACAGGGTCCGGAAACACCATATATTTT

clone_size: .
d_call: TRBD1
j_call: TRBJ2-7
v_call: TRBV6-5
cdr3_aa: CASSRTGDEQYF
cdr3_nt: TGTGCCAGCAGTCGGACAGGGGACGAGCAGTACTTC

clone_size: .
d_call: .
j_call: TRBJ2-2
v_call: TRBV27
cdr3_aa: CASSSTRRTANTGELFF
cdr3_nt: TGTGCCAGCAGTTCAACTCGACGGACAGCTAACACCGGGGAGCTGTTTTTT

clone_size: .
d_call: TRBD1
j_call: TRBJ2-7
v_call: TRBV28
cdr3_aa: CASRIRQGAYEQYF
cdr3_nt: TGTGCCAGCAGAATTAGACAGGGGGCCTACGAGCAGTACTTC

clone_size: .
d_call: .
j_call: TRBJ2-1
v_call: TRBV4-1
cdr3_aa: CASSQDIVDNEQFF
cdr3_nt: TGCGCCAGCAGCCAAGATATTGTTGACAATGAGCAGTTCTTC

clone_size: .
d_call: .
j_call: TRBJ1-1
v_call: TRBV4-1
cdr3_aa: CASSPMGRDPRNTEAFF
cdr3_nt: TGCGCCAGCAGCCCAATGGGGCGGGATCCGAGGAACACTGAAGCTTTCTTT

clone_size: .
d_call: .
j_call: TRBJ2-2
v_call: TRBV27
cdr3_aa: CASSIQLAGELFF
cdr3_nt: TGTGCCAGCAGTATACAGTTAGCCGGGGAGCTGTTTTTT

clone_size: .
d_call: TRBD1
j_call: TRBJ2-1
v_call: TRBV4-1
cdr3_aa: CASRRTGGSYNEQFF
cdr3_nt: TGCGCCAGCAGGCGAACAGGGGGCTCCTACAATGAGCAGTTCTTC

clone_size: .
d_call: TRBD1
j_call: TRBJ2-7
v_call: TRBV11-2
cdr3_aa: CASSPGTGGRGEQYF
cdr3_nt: TGTGCCAGCAGCCCGGGGACAGGGGGTAGGGGCGAGCAGTACTTC

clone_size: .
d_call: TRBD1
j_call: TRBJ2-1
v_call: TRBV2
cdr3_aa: CASHRQGREGEQFF
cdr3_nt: TGTGCCAGCCACAGACAGGGGCGTGAGGGTGAGCAGTTCTTC

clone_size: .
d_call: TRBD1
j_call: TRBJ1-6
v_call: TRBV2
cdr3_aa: CASSERGTDNSPLHF
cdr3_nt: TGTGCCAGCAGTGAAAGGGGGACAGACAATTCACCCCTCCACTTT

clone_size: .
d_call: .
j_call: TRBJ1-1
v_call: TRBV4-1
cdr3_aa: CASSPYRVNTEAFF
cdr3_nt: TGCGCCAGCAGCCCCTACAGGGTTAACACTGAAGCTTTCTTT

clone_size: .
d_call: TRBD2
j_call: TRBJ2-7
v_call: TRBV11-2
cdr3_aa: CASSLQAGGYEQYF
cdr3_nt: TGTGCCAGCAGCTTACAGGCCGGGGGGTACGAGCAGTACTTC

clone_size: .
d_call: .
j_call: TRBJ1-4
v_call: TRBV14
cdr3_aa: CASSQTRGVQEKLFF
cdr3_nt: TGTGCCAGCAGCCAAACCCGGGGAGTCCAGGAAAAACTGTTTTTT

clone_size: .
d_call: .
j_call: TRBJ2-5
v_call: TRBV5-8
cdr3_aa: CASSPWDLRETQYF
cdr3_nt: TGTGCCAGCAGCCCGTGGGACCTGCGAGAGACCCAGTACTTC

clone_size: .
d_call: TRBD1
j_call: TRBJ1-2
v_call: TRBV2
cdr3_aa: CASTTAFQGTGIYGYTF
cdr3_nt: TGTGCCAGCACCACCGCGTTTCAAGGGACAGGGATCTATGGCTACACCTTC

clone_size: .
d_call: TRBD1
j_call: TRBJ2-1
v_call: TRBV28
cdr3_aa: CASRPMTGTGSYNEQFF
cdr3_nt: TGTGCCAGCAGACCAATGACCGGGACAGGATCCTACAATGAGCAGTTCTTC

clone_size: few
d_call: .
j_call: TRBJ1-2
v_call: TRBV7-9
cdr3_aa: CASRSPANYGYTF
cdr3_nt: TGTGCCAGCAGATCACCAGCTAACTATGGCTACACCTTC

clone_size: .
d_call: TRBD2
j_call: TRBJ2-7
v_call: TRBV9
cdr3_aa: CASSVGTSGWSEQYF
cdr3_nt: TGTGCCAGCAGCGTAGGGACTAGTGGGTGGTCCGAGCAGTACTTC

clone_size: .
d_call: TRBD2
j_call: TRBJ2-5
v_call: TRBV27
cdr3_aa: CASTPLAGDQETQYF
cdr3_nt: TGTGCCAGCACTCCCTTGGCGGGGGACCAAGAGACCCAGTACTTC

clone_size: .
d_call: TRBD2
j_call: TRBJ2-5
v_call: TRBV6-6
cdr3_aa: CASRTSESQETQYF
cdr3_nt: TGTGCCAGCAGGACTAGCGAGTCACAAGAGACCCAGTACTTC

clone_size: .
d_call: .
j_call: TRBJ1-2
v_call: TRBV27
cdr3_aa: CASSLSKDTEGDGYTF
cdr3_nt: TGTGCCAGCAGTTTATCCAAAGACACTGAAGGGGATGGCTACACCTTC

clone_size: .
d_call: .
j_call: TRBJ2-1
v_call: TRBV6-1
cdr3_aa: CASSEVWGYEQFF
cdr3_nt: TGTGCCAGCAGTGAAGTTTGGGGCTATGAGCAGTTCTTC

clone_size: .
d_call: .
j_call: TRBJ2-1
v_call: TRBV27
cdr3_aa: CASGIRGAYNEQFF
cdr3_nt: TGTGCCAGCGGGATTCGTGGCGCCTATAATGAGCAGTTCTTC

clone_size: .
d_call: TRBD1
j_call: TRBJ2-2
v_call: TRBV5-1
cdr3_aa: CASSLQPGQGANTGELFF
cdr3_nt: TGCGCCAGCAGCTTGCAACCGGGACAGGGGGCGAACACCGGGGAGCTGTTTTTT

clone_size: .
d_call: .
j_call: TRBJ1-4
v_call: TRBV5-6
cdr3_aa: CASSLVGPTNEKLFF
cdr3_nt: TGTGCCAGCAGCTTGGTGGGGCCAACTAATGAAAAACTGTTTTTT

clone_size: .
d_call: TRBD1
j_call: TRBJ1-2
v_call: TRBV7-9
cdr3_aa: CASSLAGTAINYGYTF
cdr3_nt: TGTGCCAGCAGCTTAGCCGGGACAGCGATTAACTATGGCTACACCTTC

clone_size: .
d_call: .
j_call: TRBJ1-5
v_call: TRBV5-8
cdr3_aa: CASSLNSNQPQHF
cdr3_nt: TGTGCCAGCAGCTTGAATAGCAATCAGCCCCAGCATTTT

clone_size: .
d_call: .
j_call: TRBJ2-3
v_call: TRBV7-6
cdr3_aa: CASSFGVDTQYF
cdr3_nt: TGTGCCAGCAGCTTCGGGGTAGATACGCAGTATTTT

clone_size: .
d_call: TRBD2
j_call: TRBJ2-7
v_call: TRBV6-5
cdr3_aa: CASSPGLAGSLQYF
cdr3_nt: TGTGCCAGCAGTCCGGGACTAGCGGGCTCTTTACAGTACTTC

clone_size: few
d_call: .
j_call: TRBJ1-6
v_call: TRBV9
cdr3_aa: CASSVGGGRGNSPLHF
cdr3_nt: TGTGCCAGCAGCGTAGGAGGGGGGCGCGGTAATTCACCCCTCCACTTT

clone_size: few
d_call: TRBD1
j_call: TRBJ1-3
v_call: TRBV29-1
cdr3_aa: CSVSTGTVSGNTIYF
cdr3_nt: TGCAGCGTTTCGACCGGGACAGTCTCTGGAAACACCATATATTTT

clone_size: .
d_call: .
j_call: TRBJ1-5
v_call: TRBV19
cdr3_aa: CASSPPRGRQESNQPQHF
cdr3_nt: TGTGCCAGTAGTCCCCCTCGGGGGAGACAGGAGAGCAATCAGCCCCAGCATTTT

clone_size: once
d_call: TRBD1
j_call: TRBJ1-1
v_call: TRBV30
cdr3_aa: CAWAGGHTEAFF
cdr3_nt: TGTGCCTGGGCAGGGGGGCACACTGAAGCTTTCTTT

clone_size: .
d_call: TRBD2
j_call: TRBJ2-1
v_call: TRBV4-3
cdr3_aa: CASSHTSGSYEQFF
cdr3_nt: TGCGCCAGCAGCCACACTAGCGGGAGTTATGAGCAGTTCTTC

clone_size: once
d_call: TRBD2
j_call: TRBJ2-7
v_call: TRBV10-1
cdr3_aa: CASSETSGGPSTYEQYF
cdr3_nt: TGCGCCAGCAGTGAAACTAGCGGGGGGCCGTCTACCTACGAGCAGTACTTC

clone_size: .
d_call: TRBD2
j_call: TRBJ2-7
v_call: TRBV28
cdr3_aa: CASSPGLAGAYEQYF
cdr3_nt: TGTGCCAGCAGTCCGGGACTAGCGGGAGCCTACGAGCAGTACTTC

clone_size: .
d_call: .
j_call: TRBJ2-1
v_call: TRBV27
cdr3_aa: CASSLDGSSYNEQFF
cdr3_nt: TGTGCCAGCAGTTTAGACGGGAGCTCCTACAATGAGCAGTTCTTC

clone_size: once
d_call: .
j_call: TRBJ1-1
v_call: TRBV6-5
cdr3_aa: CASGRGDNTEAFF
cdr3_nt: TGTGCCAGCGGAAGGGGAGATAACACTGAAGCTTTCTTT

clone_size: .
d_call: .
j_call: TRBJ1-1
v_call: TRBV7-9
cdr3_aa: CASSSKVGGTEAFF
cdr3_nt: TGTGCCAGCAGCTCGAAAGTGGGAGGGACTGAAGCTTTCTTT